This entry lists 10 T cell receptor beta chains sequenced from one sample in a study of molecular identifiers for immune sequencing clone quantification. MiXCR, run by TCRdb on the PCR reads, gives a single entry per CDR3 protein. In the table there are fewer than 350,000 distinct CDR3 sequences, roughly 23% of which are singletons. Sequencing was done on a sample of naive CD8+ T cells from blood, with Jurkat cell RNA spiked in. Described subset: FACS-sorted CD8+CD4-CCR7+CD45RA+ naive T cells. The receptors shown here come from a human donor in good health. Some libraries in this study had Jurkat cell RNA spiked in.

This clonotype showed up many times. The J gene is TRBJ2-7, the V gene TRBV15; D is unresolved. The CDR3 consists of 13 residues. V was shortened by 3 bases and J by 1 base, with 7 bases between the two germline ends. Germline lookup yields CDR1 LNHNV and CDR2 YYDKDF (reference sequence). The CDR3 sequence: CATSSSLSYEQYF. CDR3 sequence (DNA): TGTGCCACCAGCAGCAGCCTTTCCTACGAGCAGTACTTC. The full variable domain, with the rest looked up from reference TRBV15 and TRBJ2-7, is DAMVIQNPRYQVTQFGKPVTLSCSQTLNHNVMYWYQQKSSQAPKLLFHYYDKDFNNEADTPDNFQSRRPNTSFCFLDIRSPGLGDTAMYLCATSSSLSYEQYFGPGTRLTVT.

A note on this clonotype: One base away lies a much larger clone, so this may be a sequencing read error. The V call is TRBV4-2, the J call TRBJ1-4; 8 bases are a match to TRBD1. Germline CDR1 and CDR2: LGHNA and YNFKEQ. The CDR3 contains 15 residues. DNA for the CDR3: TGTGCCTGCAGCCAGGACAGGGCGGCTAATGAAAAACTGTTTTTT. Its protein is CACSQDRAANEKLFF.

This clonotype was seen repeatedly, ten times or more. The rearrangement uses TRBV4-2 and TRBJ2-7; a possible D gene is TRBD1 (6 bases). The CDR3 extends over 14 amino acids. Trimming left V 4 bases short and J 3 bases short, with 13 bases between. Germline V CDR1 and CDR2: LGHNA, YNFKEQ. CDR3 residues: CASSLNRDNYEQYF. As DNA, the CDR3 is TGTGCCAGCAGCCTAAACCGGGACAACTACGAGCAGTACTTC.

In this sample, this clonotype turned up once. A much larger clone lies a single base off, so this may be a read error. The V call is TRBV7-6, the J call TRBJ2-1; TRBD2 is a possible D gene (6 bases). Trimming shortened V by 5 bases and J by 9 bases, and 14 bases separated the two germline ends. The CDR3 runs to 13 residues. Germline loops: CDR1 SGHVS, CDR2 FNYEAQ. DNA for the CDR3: TGTGCCAGCAGCCCCAGGGTGGAGGGTGAGCAGTTCTTC. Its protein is CASSPRVEGEQFF.

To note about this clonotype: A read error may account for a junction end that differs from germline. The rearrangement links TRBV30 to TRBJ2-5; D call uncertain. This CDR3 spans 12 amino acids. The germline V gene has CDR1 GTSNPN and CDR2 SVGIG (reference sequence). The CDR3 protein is CAWSEGMETLYF. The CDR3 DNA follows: TGTGCCTGGAGTGAAGGGATGGAGACCCTGTACTTC.

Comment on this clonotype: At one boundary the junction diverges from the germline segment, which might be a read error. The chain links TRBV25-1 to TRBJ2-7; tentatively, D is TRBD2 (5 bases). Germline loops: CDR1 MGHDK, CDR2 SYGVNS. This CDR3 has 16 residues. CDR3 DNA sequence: TGTGCCGGCAGTGAAACCGGAGGACCTTATGCCGACGAGCAGTACTTC. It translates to CAGSETGGPYADEQYF.

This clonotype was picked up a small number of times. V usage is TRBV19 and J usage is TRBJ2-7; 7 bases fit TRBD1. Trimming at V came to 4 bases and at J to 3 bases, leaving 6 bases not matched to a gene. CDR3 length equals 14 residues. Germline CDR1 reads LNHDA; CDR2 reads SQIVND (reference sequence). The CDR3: CASSRGQEVYEQYF. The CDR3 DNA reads TGTGCCAGTAGTAGAGGACAGGAGGTCTACGAGCAGTACTTC.

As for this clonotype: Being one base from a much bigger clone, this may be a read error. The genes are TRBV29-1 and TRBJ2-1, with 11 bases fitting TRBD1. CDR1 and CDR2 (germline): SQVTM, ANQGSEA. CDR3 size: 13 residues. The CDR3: CSGDWTGGNEQIF. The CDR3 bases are TGCAGCGGTGATTGGACAGGGGGCAATGAGCAGATCTTC.

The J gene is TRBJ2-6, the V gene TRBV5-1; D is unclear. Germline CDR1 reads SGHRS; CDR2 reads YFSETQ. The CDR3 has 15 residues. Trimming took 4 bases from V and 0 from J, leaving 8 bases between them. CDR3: CASSPEHSGANVLTF. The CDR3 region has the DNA TGCGCCAGCAGCCCAGAGCACTCTGGGGCCAACGTCCTGACTTTC.

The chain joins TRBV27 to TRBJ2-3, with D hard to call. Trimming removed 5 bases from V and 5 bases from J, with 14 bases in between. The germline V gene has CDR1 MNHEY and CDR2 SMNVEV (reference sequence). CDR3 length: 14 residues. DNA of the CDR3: TGTGCCAGCAGTCCGGGTCGACTCCAAGATACGCAGTATTTT. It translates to CASSPGRLQDTQYF.